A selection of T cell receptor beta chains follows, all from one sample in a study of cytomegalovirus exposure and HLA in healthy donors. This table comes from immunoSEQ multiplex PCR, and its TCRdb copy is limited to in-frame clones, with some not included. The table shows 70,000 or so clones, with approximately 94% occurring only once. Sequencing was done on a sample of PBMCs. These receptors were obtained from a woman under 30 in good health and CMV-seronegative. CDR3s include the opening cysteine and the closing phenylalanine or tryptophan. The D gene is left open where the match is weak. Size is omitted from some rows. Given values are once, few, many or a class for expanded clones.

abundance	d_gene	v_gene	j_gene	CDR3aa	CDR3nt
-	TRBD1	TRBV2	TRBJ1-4	CASRATGGDEKLFF	TGTGCCAGCAGGGCGACAGGGGGAGATGAAAAACTGTTTTTT
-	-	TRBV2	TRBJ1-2	CASSESRGKVANYGYTF	TGTGCCAGCAGTGAAAGTAGGGGGAAAGTAGCTAACTATGGCTACACCTTC
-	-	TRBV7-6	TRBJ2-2	CASSLDAGNTGELFF	TGTGCCAGCAGCTTGGACGCGGGGAACACCGGGGAGCTGTTTTTT
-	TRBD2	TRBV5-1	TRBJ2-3	CASSLGGTSGGAGDTQYF	TGCGCCAGCAGCTTGGGAGGGACTAGCGGGGGGGCCGGAGATACGCAGTATTTT
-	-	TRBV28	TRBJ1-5	CASSPGVDQPQHF	TGTGCCAGCAGCCCAGGGGTTGATCAGCCCCAGCATTTT
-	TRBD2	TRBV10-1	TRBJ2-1	CASSGGGVPYNEQFF	TGCGCCAGCAGTGGCGGGGGGGTCCCCTACAATGAGCAGTTCTTC
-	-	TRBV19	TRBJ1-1	CASTPGGQNTEAFF	TGTGCCAGTACCCCCGGCGGCCAGAACACTGAAGCTTTCTTT
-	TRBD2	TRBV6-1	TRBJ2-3	CASSGLAGTDTQYF	TGTGCCAGCAGTGGACTAGCGGGCACAGATACGCAGTATTTT
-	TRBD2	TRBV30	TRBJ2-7	CAWSPTTSGSWYEQYF	TGTGCCTGGAGTCCAACGACTAGCGGGAGCTGGTACGAGCAGTACTTC
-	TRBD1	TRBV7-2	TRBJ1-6	CASSLAGGNSPLHF	TGTGCCAGCAGCTTAGCAGGGGGCAATTCACCCCTCCACTTT
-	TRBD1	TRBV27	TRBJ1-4	CASNSDRGREEKLFF	TGTGCCAGCAATAGCGACAGGGGGCGAGAGGAAAAACTGTTTTTT
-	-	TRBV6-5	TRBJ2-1	CASSYSDNNEQFF	TGTGCCAGCAGTTACTCGGACAACAATGAGCAGTTCTTC
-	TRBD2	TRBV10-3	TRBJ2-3	CAISRGGDSSSTDTQYF	TGTGCCATCAGCCGCGGGGGGGATTCCTCTAGCACAGATACGCAGTATTTT
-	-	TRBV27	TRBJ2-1	CASSFYRESSYNEQFF	TGTGCCAGCAGTTTTTATCGGGAGAGCTCCTACAATGAGCAGTTCTTC
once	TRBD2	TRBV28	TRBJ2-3	CAISPGGSRTDTQYF	TGTGCCATCTCACCAGGCGGGAGCCGCACAGATACGCAGTATTTT
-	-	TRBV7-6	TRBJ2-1	CASSLGGAGSYNEQFF	TGTGCCAGCAGCTTGGGGGGGGCAGGCTCCTACAATGAGCAGTTCTTC